This T cell receptor (beta chain) originates from a study of blood T cell repertoires in COVID-19. Study-wide background: Samples taken during acute and convalescent COVID-19 were collected in the United States, Italy and Spain.

Under the authors' procedure: Amplification of reference gene primers was used by the study to estimate nucleated cell counts. This table comes from immunoSEQ multiplex PCR, and its TCRdb copy is limited to in-frame clones, with some not included. V and J calls and clone size are those listed in that table; D and trimming were worked out from the DNA. Here the sample spans 300,000 to 350,000 clones, around 90% being singletons. Patients of the Seattle cohort, enrolled during active infection, were followed longitudinally. The CDR3 length is 17 residues. Losses at the gene ends were 5 bases for V and 1 base for J; bases not matched to a gene: 10. Germline CDR1 and CDR2: MDHEN and SYDVKM.

Sequencing was done on a sample of peripheral blood. This receptor was taken from a young woman with COVID-19, enrolled during active disease. The V call is TRBV28, the J call TRBJ1-1; TRBD1 matches 10 bases. The CDR3 region has the DNA TGTGCCAGCAGTCCGGACAGGGGGTATGTTGGGAACACTGAAGCTTTCTTT. Translating it yields CASSPDRGYVGNTEAFF.